The present T cell receptor beta chain was sequenced within a study of OX40 agonist ivuxolimab in advanced cancers. The study's findings and limits: Some nonresponders likewise displayed low normalized T-cell clonal expansion. There was clonal expansion of CD4+ and CD8+ blood T cells by week 6 at 0.1 to 3.0 mg/kg.

Trimming took off 1 base at V and 0 bases at J, with 16 bases between the two ends. Germline V gene data show CDR1 as SGHVS and CDR2 as FNYEAQ. CDR3 length equals 18 residues. Cycle 7 day 1, cycle 4 day 1, and baseline were the timepoints at which blood was sampled. This clone has only one observation. Its antigen is unknown. Using immunoSEQ multiplex PCR, the repertoire was profiled, and TCRdb retains in-frame clones only, with some absent. Found here are over 90,000 clones, 90% of them singletons; the top ten hold about 0.16%. The specimen was CD4+ or CD8+ T cells sorted from blood, collected in a trial of the OX40 agonist ivuxolimab. This sequence joins TRBV7-6 and TRBJ2-1; no clear D. The clonotype originates from an adult with an advanced solid tumor such as melanoma, head and neck, liver or kidney cancer. The chain's CDR3 is CASSLEGTIPSSYNEQFF. Here the CDR3 DNA reads TGTGCCAGCAGCTTAGAGGGCACCATCCCTAGCTCCTACAATGAGCAGTTCTTC.